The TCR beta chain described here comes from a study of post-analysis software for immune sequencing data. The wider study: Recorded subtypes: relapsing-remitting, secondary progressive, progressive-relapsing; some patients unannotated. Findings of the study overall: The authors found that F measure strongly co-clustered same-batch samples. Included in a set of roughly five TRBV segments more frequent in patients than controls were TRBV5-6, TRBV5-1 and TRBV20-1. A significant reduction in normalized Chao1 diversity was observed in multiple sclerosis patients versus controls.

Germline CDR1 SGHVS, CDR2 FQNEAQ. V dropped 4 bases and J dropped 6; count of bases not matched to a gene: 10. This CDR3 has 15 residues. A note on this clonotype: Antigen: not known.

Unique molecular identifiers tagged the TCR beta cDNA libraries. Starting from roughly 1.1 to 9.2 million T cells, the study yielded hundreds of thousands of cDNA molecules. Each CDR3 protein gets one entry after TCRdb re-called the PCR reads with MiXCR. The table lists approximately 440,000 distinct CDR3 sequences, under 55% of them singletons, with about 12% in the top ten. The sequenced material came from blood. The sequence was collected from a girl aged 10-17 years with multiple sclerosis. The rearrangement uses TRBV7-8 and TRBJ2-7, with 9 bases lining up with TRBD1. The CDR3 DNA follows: TGTGCCAGCAGCTCCACAGGGGGCATATCTCTCGAGCAGTACTTC. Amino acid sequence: CASSSTGGISLEQYF.